The 5 T cell receptor beta chains presented below share a single source sample, sequenced in a study of blood T cell repertoires in COVID-19. The repertoire was sequenced with immunoSEQ multiplex PCR; TCRdb's copy has only in-frame clones and lacks some. The table lists about 200,000 clones, about 88% of them singletons. The sequenced sample was peripheral blood. The receptors come from a human donor in a cohort sampled during active COVID-19.

The chain uses TRBV4-1 and TRBJ2-7; a weak D match, TRBD2 (5 bases). CDR3 size: 15 residues. CDR1 and CDR2 from the germline V gene are MGHRA and YSYEKL. V was cut by 2 bases and J by 4 bases, with 15 bases left in between. CDR3 sequence: CASSQSVFGIYEQYF. CDR3 nucleotides: TGCGCCAGCAGCCAATCTGTCTTCGGGATATACGAGCAGTACTTC.

The chain has TRBV5-5 and TRBJ2-7; D is unresolved. V was trimmed by 2 bases and J by 9 bases, leaving 15 bases between them. Looked up from germline, CDR1 is SGHKS and CDR2 is YYEKEE (reference sequence). The CDR3 covers 13 residues. The CDR3 loop is CASSFDLKSGQYF. The CDR3 DNA follows: TGTGCCAGCAGCTTTGATTTGAAATCAGGGCAGTACTTC.

This chain connects TRBV7-9 to TRBJ1-1; 8 bases line up with TRBD1. V lost 2 bases, J lost 4 bases, and 9 bases stayed unmatched. CDR1 and CDR2 from the germline V gene are SEHNR and FQNEAQ (reference sequence). The CDR3 extends over 16 amino acids. CDR3 nucleotide sequence: TGTGCCAGCAGCTTATTGGGTTACAGGGGGGCCACTGAAGCTTTCTTT. This translates into CASSLLGYRGATEAFF.

This sequence joins TRBV7-6 and TRBJ2-5; D is perhaps TRBD2 (5 bases). CDR3 length: 17 amino acids. The V and J ends lost 4 bases and 2 bases respectively, with 20 bases between them. CDR1 SGHVS and CDR2 FNYEAQ come from the germline V gene. CDR3 sequence: CASSSSPLRASQETQYF. CDR3 in DNA: TGTGCCAGCAGCTCTAGCCCCTTGCGGGCATCACAAGAGACCCAGTACTTC.

This clone was seen a few times. The chain couples TRBV28 to TRBJ2-1; D not certain. Germline CDR1 and CDR2: MDHEN and SYDVKM. The V gene lost 6 bases and the J gene lost 2 bases, with 11 bases spanning the gap. This CDR3 comprises 14 residues. The CDR3 coding sequence is TGTGCCAGCAGCCAACCCGCGGCCTACAATGAGCAGTTCTTC. This sequence encodes CASSQPAAYNEQFF.